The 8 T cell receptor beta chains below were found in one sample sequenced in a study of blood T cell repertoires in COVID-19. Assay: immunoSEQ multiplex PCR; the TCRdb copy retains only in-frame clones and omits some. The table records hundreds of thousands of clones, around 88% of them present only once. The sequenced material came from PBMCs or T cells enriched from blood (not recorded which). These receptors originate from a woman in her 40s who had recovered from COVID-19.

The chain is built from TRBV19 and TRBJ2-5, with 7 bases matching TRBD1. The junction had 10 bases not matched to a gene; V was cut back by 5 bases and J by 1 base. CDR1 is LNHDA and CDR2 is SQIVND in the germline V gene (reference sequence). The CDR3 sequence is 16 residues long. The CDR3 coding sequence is TGTGCCAGTAGTTTCTCACTGGGACAGAGCCAAGAGACCCAGTACTTC. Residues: CASSFSLGQSQETQYF.

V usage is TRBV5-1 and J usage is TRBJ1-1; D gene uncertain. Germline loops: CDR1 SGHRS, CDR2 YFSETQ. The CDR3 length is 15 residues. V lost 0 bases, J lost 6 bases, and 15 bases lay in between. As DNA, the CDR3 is TGCGCCAGCAGCTTGGAGGGAGGGTTTGTCGCTGAAGCTTTCTTT. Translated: CASSLEGGFVAEAFF. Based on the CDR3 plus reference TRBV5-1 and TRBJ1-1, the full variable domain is KAGVTQTPRYLIKTRGQQVTLSCSPISGHRSVSWYQQTPGQGLQFLFEYFSETQRNKGNFPGRFSGRQFSNSRSEMNVSTLELGDSALYLCASSLEGGFVAEAFFGQGTRLTVV.

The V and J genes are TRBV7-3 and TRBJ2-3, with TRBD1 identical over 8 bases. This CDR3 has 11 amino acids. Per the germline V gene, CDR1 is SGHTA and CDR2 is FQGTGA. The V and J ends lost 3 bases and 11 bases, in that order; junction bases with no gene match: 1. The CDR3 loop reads CASSFGTGQYF. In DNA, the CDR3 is TGTGCCAGCAGCTTTGGGACAGGGCAGTATTTT. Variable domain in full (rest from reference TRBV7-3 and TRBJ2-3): GAGVSQTPSNKVTEKGKYVELRCDPISGHTALYWYRQSLGQGPEFLIYFQGTGAADDSGLPNDRFFAVRPEGSVSTLKIQRTERGDSAVYLCASSFGTGQYFGPGTRLTVL.

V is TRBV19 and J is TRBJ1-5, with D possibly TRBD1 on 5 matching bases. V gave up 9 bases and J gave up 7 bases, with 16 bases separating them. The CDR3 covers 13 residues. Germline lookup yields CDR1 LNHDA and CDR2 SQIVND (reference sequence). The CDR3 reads CASTWGGWQPQHF. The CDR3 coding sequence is TGTGCCAGCACCTGGGGGGGGTGGCAGCCCCAGCATTTT.

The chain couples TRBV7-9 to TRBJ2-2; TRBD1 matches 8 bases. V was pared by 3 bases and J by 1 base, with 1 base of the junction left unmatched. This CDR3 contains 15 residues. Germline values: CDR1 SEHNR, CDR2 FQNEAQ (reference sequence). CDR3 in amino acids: CASSFGTGNTGELFF. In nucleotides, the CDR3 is TGTGCCAGCAGCTTCGGGACAGGGAACACCGGGGAGCTGTTTTTT.

The CDR3 reads CASSPLTGDEQYF. In DNA form, the CDR3 reads TGTGCCAGCAGTCCCCTGACAGGGGACGAGCAGTACTTC. This chain links TRBV6-5 with TRBJ2-7, with TRBD1 matching 8 bases. Looked up from germline, CDR1 is MNHEY and CDR2 is SVGAGI. CDR3 length equals 13 residues. After removal of 5 bases from V and 5 bases from J, the junction contained 5 bases not matched to a gene.

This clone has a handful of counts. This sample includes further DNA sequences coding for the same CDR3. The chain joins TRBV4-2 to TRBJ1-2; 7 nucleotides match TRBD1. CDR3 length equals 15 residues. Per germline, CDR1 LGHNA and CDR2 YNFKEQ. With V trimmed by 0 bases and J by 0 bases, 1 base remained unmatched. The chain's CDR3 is CASSQDGTANYGYTF. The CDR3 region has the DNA TGTGCCAGCAGCCAAGATGGGACAGCTAACTATGGCTACACCTTC.

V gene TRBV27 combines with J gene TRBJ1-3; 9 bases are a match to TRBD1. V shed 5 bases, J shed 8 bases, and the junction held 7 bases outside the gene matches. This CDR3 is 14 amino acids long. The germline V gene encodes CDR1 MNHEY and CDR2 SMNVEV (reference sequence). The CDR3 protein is CASSKTGGRDTIYF. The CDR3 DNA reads TGTGCCAGCAGTAAGACAGGGGGGCGAGACACCATATATTTT.